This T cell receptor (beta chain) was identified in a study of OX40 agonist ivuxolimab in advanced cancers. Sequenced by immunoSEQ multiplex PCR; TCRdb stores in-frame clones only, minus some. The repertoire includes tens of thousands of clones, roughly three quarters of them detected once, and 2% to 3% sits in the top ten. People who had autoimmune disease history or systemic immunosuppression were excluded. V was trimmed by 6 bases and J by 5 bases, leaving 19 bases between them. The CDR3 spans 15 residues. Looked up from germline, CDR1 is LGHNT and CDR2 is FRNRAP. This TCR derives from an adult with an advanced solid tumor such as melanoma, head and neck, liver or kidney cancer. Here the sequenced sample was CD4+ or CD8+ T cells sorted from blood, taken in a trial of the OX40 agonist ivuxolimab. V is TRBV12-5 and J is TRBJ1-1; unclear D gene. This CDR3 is CASGGLDMPGTEAFF. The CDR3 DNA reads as TGTGCTAGTGGAGGTCTCGACATGCCGGGGACTGAAGCTTTCTTT.